The 18 T cell receptor beta chains reported below all come from one sample, sequenced in a study of shared clonotypes between healthy human individuals. The table came from immunoSEQ multiplex PCR; TCRdb's copy has only in-frame clones and leaves some out. The table shows about 2.4 million clones, with 80% to 95% occurring only once. Sequencing used naive CD4+ T cells from PBMCs. The sample's subset: CD45RA+ positively selected. Receptors originate from a young man in good health. Some clones in this sample may be carry-over from other donors' samples.

CDR3 DNA: TGTGCCAGCAGTTTATTCTATGAGCAGTTCTTC. Amino acids: CASSLFYEQFF. The chain couples TRBV28 to TRBJ2-1; D is unresolved. The V and J ends lost 1 base and 8 bases respectively, with 3 bases between them. Germline V gene lookup returns CDR1 MDHEN and CDR2 SYDVKM. The CDR3 length is 11 residues. The full variable domain, with the rest looked up from reference TRBV28 and TRBJ2-1, is DVKVTQSSRYLVKRTGEKVFLECVQDMDHENMFWYRQDPGLGLRLIYFSYDVKMKEKGDIPEGYSVSREKKERFSLILESASTNQTSMYLCASSLFYEQFFGPGTRLTVL.

The chain has TRBV6-6 and TRBJ1-2; TRBD1 might be the D (5 bases). From germline, CDR1 is MNHNY and CDR2 SVGAGI (reference sequence). The ends were cut back, 1 base at V and 2 bases at J, with 8 bases in the middle. The CDR3 has 14 residues. The DNA of the CDR3 is TGTGCCAGCAGTTACTTGGGGGTAAACTATGGCTACACCTTC. Translated: CASSYLGVNYGYTF.

The rearrangement joins TRBV27 to TRBJ2-7; D is possibly TRBD2 (6 bases). Trimming pared 0 bases from V and 1 base from J, leaving 10 bases between. Germline V gene sequence: CDR1 MNHEY, CDR2 SMNVEV (reference sequence). The CDR3 runs to 15 residues. Written as DNA, the CDR3 is TGTGCCAGCAGTTTATCGTGGGGAGGATCCTACGAGCAGTACTTC. This codes for CASSLSWGGSYEQYF.

This chain uses TRBV9 with TRBJ2-1; no firm D call. The length of the CDR3 is 14 residues. V was cut by 4 bases and J by 0 bases, with 8 bases left in between. The germline CDR1 and CDR2 sequences are SGDLS and YYNGEE. The DNA of the CDR3 is TGTGCCAGCAGCAGATTGGGCTCCTACAATGAGCAGTTCTTC. It codes for CASSRLGSYNEQFF.

The V gene is TRBV6-1, the J gene TRBJ1-3; no definite D call. Looked up from germline, CDR1 is MNHNS and CDR2 is SASEGT. V lost 6 bases to trimming and J lost 1 base, with 7 bases between them. The CDR3 runs 13 residues. The CDR3: CASSALSGNTIYF. In DNA form, the CDR3 reads TGTGCCAGCAGCGCGCTTTCTGGAAACACCATATATTTT.

V gene TRBV5-1 combines with J gene TRBJ2-1; D is perhaps TRBD2 (5 bases). The CDR3 has 16 amino acids. The germline V gene has CDR1 SGHRS and CDR2 YFSETQ. V shed 0 bases and J shed 8 bases, with 18 bases lying between them. The CDR3 sequence: CASSLGVVRGPYEQFF. CDR3 DNA: TGCGCCAGCAGCTTGGGAGTCGTAAGAGGGCCCTATGAGCAGTTCTTC.

The gene calls are TRBV5-1 and TRBJ2-7; 8 bases match TRBD1. Germline lookup yields CDR1 SGHRS and CDR2 YFSETQ. The CDR3 runs to 16 residues. The trim removed 4 bases at V and 6 bases at J, leaving 15 bases unmatched. CDR3 in DNA: TGCGCCAGCAGCCAGAACAGGGACAGGATTAATCCCGAGCAGTACTTC. Its translation: CASSQNRDRINPEQYF.

V and J are TRBV28 and TRBJ2-3; 8 nucleotides match TRBD2. V lost 6 bases and J lost 10; bases outside the gene matches: 6. The CDR3 consists of 12 residues. The germline gives CDR1 MDHEN, CDR2 SYDVKM. Written as DNA, the CDR3 is TGTGCCAGCAGGGCGCCGGGAGGGGCGCAGTATTTT. This translates into CASRAPGGAQYF.

CDR3 DNA sequence: TGTGCCAGCAGCCAATCCCCCGGGTCCGGTAGGTACGAGCAGTACTTC. Amino acids: CASSQSPGSGRYEQYF. The chain joins TRBV28 to TRBJ2-7; no reliable D call. The ends were cut back, 6 bases at V and 4 bases at J, with 22 bases in the middle. This CDR3 is 16 amino acids long. The germline CDR1 and CDR2 sequences are MDHEN and SYDVKM.

The V gene is TRBV29-1, the J gene TRBJ1-4; D is perhaps TRBD1 (5 bases). V shed 0 bases and J shed 7 bases, with 18 bases lying between them. CDR1 SQVTM and CDR2 ANQGSEA come from the germline V gene. This CDR3 region has 16 residues. CDR3 DNA: TGCAGCGTTGAAGAGGGGGACGGCGGCCAGTTTGAAAAACTGTTTTTT. Translation gives CSVEEGDGGQFEKLFF.

This clone was counted a single time. The V call is TRBV4-1, the J call TRBJ2-1, with 10 bases that match TRBD2. This CDR3 comprises 18 residues. Germline V lookup: CDR1 MGHRA, CDR2 YSYEKL. Trimming took 0 bases from V and 0 from J; bases not matched to a gene: 5. The CDR3 coding sequence is TGCGCCAGCAGCCAAGAGAGGGCTAGCGGGGGCTCCTACAATGAGCAGTTCTTC. Translated: CASSQERASGGSYNEQFF.

The V gene is TRBV7-8, the J gene TRBJ1-4; no clear D. The CDR3 sequence is 14 residues long. Germline V lookup: CDR1 SGHVS, CDR2 FQNEAQ. V gave up 5 bases and J gave up 5 bases, with 12 bases separating them. The CDR3 nucleotides read TGTGCCAGCAGCCCGGGAGTCTGGAATGAAAAACTGTTTTTT. Amino acid sequence: CASSPGVWNEKLFF.

This chain connects TRBV14 to TRBJ2-7, with D perhaps being TRBD1 or TRBD2 (5 bases each). V was shortened by 0 bases and J by 3 bases, with 12 bases between the two germline ends. Germline V lookup: CDR1 SGHDN, CDR2 FVKESK. The CDR3 has 15 residues. The DNA of the CDR3 is TGTGCCAGCAGCCAAGAAGGGACCCCTTACTACGAGCAGTACTTC. It translates to CASSQEGTPYYEQYF.

A single count supports this clone. The chain links TRBV5-1 to TRBJ2-1; D is unresolved. The CDR3 is 16 residues long. Per the germline V gene, CDR1 is SGHRS and CDR2 is YFSETQ. V was shortened by 0 bases and J by 0 bases, with 10 bases between the two germline ends. Here the CDR3 reads CASSLERPSSYNEQFF. As DNA, the CDR3 is TGCGCCAGCAGCTTGGAACGGCCGAGCTCCTACAATGAGCAGTTCTTC.

The chain has TRBV5-4 and TRBJ2-3; D gene ambiguous. CDR1 is SGHNT, CDR2 YYREEE, per germline (reference sequence). CDR3 length: 12 residues. Deletions cut 4 bases from V and 2 bases from J, with 5 bases between. The CDR3 DNA is TGTGCCAGCAGCCCAGACACAGATACGCAGTATTTT. Translating it yields CASSPDTDTQYF. Together with reference TRBV5-4 and TRBJ2-3, the CDR3 gives the full variable domain: ETGVTQSPTHLIKTRGQQVTLRCSSQSGHNTVSWYQQALGQGPQFIFQYYREEENGRGNFPPRFSGLQFPNYSSELNVNALELDDSALYLCASSPDTDTQYFGPGTRLTVL.

The V call is TRBV19, the J call TRBJ1-1, with 12 bases fitting TRBD1. Trimming at V came to 3 bases and at J to 6 bases, leaving 2 bases not matched to a gene. The germline CDR1 and CDR2 sequences are LNHDA and SQIVND (reference sequence). This CDR3 region has 14 residues. DNA of the CDR3: TGTGCCAGTAGTATCCGGGACAGGGGGCCTGAAGCTTTCTTT. Translation: CASSIRDRGPEAFF.

The chain uses TRBV7-3 and TRBJ2-6; 10 nucleotides line up with TRBD1. Germline CDR1 is SGHTA and CDR2 is FQGTGA. The CDR3 spans 17 residues. V shed 5 bases, J shed 4 bases, and the junction held 8 bases outside the gene matches. This chain's CDR3 is CASSRDRGESGANVLTF. Written as DNA, the CDR3 is TGTGCCAGCAGCCGGGACAGGGGAGAGTCCGGGGCCAACGTCCTGACTTTC.

The chain links TRBV2 to TRBJ2-7; 9 bases align to TRBD2. The CDR3 contains 15 residues. The germline V gene has CDR1 SNHLY and CDR2 FYNNEI. Unmatched junction bases numbered 7, after V lost 1 base and J lost 6 bases. The CDR3 DNA reads as TGTGCCAGCAGTGAAGGGCTAGCGGGAAGAGGCGAGCAGTACTTC. Translating gives CASSEGLAGRGEQYF.